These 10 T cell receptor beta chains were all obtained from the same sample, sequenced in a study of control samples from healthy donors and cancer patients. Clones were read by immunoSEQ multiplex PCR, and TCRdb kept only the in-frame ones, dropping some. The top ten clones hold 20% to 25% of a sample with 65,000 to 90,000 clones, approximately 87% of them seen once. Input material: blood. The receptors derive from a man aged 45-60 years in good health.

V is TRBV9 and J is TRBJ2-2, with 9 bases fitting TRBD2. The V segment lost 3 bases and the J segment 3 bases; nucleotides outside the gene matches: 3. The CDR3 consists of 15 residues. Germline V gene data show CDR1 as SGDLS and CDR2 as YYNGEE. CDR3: CASSGLAGDTGELFF. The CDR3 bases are TGTGCCAGCAGCGGATTAGCGGGGGACACCGGGGAGCTGTTTTTT.

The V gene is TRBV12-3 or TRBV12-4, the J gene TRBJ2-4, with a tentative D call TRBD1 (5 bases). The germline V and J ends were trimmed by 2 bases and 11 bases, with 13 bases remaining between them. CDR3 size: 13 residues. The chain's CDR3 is CASSLQGVGFQYF. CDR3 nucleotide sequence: TGTGCCAGCAGTTTACAAGGGGTTGGGTTTCAGTACTTC.

CDR3 sequence reads: CAWSGLYEQYF. The CDR3 nucleotides read TGTGCCTGGAGTGGACTGTACGAGCAGTACTTC. The J gene is TRBJ2-7, the V gene TRBV30; D is unclear. Germline CDR1 GTSNPN, CDR2 SVGIG (reference sequence). This CDR3 is 11 amino acids long. Trimming left V 1 base short and J 4 bases short, with 5 bases between.

The CDR3 reads CASSLGTSGVGELFF. CDR3 nucleotide sequence: TGTGCCAGCAGCCTCGGGACTAGCGGGGTCGGGGAGCTGTTTTTT. V and J are TRBV3-1 (or the pseudogene TRBV3-2) and TRBJ2-2, with 13 nucleotides matching TRBD2. The CDR3 has 15 amino acids. The V segment lost 4 bases and the J segment 7 bases; nucleotides outside the gene matches: 3. Germline-derived CDR1 and CDR2 are LGHDT and YNNKEL (reference sequence).

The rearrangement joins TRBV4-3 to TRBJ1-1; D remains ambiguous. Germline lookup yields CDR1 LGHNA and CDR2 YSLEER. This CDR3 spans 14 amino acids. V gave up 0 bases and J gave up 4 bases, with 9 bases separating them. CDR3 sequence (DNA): TGCGCCAGCAGCCAAGAGCTACGGGGCACTGAAGCTTTCTTT. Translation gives CASSQELRGTEAFF.

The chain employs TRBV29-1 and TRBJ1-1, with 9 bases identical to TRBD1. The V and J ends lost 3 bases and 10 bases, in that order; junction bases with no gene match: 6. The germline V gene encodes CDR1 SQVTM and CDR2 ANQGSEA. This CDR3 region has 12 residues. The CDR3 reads CSVDSVGQGAFF. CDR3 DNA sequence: TGCAGCGTTGATAGTGTGGGACAGGGAGCTTTCTTT.

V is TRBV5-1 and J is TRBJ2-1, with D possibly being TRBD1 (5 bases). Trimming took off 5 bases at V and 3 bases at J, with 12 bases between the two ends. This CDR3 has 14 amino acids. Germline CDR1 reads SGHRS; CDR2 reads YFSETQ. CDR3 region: CASRFPGYYNEQFF. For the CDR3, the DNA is TGCGCCAGCAGATTCCCAGGGTACTACAATGAGCAGTTCTTC. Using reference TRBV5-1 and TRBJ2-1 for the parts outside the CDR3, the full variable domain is KAGVTQTPRYLIKTRGQQVTLSCSPISGHRSVSWYQQTPGQGLQFLFEYFSETQRNKGNFPGRFSGRQFSNSRSEMNVSTLELGDSALYLCASRFPGYYNEQFFGPGTRLTVL.

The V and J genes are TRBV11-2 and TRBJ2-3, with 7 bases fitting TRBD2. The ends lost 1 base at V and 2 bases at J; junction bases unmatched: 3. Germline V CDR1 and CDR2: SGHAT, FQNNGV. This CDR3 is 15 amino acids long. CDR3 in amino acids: CASSLAGGATDTQYF. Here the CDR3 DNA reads TGTGCCAGCAGCTTAGCGGGAGGAGCCACAGATACGCAGTATTTT.

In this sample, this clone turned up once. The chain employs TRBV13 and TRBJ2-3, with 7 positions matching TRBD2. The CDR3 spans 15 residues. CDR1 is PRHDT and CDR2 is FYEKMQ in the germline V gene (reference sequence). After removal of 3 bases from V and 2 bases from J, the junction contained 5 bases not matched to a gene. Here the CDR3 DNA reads TGTGCCAGCAGCTTGGGCAGCGGGGCCACAGATACGCAGTATTTT. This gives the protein CASSLGSGATDTQYF. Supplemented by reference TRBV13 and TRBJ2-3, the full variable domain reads AAGVIQSPRHLIKEKRETATLKCYPIPRHDTVYWYQQGPGQDPQFLISFYEKMQSDKGSIPDRFSAQQFSDYHSELNMSSLELGDSALYFCASSLGSGATDTQYFGPGTRLTVL.

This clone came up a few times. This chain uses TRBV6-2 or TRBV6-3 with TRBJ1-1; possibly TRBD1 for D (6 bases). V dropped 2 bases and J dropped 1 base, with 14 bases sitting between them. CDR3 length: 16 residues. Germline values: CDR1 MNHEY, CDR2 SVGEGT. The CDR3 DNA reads TGTGCCAGCAGTTACACTAGCACAGGGCCGAACACTGAAGCTTTCTTT. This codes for CASSYTSTGPNTEAFF.